In its sample, the clone carrying this T cell receptor beta chain was seen once. Its antigen is still unknown. Sequencing was performed with immunoSEQ multiplex PCR; in TCRdb, only in-frame clones are kept and a portion is missing. The table includes 100,000 to 150,000 clones, roughly 94% detected once. The CDR3 contains 13 residues. The germline CDR1 and CDR2 sequences are MDHEN and SYDVKM. V gave up 5 bases and J gave up 6 bases, with 11 bases separating them. The sample originates from a study of T cell responses to AZD1222 COVID-19 vaccine. Whole-study results and caveats: Spike-specific TCR breadth and depth rose after two AZD1222 doses. Donors, mostly white British, included more females; clonal diversity was possibly underestimated. Vaccine-associated CD4 TCRs ranged over spike, dominating at 160-218 and 743-854.

The source material was peripheral blood, sampled on day 0 of AZD1222 vaccination. This TCR came from an adult in good health. V gene TRBV28 combines with J gene TRBJ1-3, with D possibly TRBD1 on 5 matching bases. CDR3 bases: TGTGCCAGCAGTCCGGGGCGGGAAAACACCATATATTTT. Translating it yields CASSPGRENTIYF.